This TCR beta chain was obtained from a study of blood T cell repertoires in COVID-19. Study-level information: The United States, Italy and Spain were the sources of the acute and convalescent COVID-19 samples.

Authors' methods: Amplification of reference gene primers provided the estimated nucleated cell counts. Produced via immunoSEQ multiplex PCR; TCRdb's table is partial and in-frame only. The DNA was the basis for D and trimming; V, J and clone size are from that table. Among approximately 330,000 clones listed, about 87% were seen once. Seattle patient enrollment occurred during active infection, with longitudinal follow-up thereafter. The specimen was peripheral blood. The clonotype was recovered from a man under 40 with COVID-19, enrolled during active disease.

CDR3 sequence reads: CASSQVGAGGASELFF. The CDR3 DNA reads TGCGCCAGCAGCCAAGTTGGGGCGGGGGGGGCGTCGGAGCTGTTTTTT. This chain uses TRBV4-3 with TRBJ2-2; 9 positions match TRBD2. Germline loops: CDR1 LGHNA, CDR2 YSLEER. The V gene end was trimmed by 1 base and the J gene end by 10 bases; junction bases not matched to a gene: 10. This CDR3 has 16 amino acids.